This TCR beta chain originates from a study of CD8 T cells in cerebrospinal fluid in Alzheimer's disease. This clonotype registers medium-sized by frequency. TCRdb re-called the 10x single-cell sequencing reads and gives one entry per CDR3 protein, without DNA. Its table records 1,200 or so distinct CDR3 sequences. Droplet-based sequencing used CSF cells sorted as live with a live/dead marker. The length of the CDR3 is 15 residues. Germline assignment: CDR1 SGHRS and CDR2 YFSETQ. The sequencing sample was made of cerebrospinal fluid. This receptor was identified in a human donor in good health. The V gene is TRBV5-1, the J gene TRBJ2-5; TCRdb selects TRBD1, and the lack of DNA leaves this call unchecked. CDR3: CASSLGTGGVETQYF.